This TCR beta chain was sequenced in a study of CD8+CD57+ T cells in acquired aplastic anemia. An expansion of CD8+CD57+ cells by flow cytometry had been shown in patients chosen for sequencing. The ends lost 5 bases at V and 9 bases at J; junction bases unmatched: 12. Germline values: CDR1 MNHEY, CDR2 SMNVEV (reference sequence). The CDR3 contains 15 residues. This clonotype appeared a few times. Profiling that covered TCR beta VDJ and CDR3 relied on genomic DNA as its template. TCRdb itself ran the reads through MiXCR, one entry per CDR3 protein. The sample lists around 150,000 distinct CDR3 sequences; more than 40% were seen once.

Material for sequencing was sorted CD4+, CD8+, or CD8+CD57+ T cells (not recorded which) from PBMCs. The TCR originated in a human donor with aplastic anemia. The chain recombines TRBV27 with TRBJ2-1; TRBD2 agrees at 8 bases. The CDR3 loop is CASSTQREQRGEQFF. CDR3 in DNA: TGTGCCAGCAGTACCCAGCGGGAGCAGCGAGGTGAGCAGTTCTTC.